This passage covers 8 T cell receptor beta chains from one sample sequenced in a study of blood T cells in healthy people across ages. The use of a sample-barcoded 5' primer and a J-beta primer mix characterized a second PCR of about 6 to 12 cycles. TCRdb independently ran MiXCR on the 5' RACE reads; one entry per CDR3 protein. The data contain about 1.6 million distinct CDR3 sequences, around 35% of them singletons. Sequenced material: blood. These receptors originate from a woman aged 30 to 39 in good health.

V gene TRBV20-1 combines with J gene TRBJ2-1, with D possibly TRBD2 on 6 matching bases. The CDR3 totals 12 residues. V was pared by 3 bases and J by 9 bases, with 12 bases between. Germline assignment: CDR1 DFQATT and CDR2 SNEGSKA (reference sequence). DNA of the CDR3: TGCAGTGCTAGTGTTGCGGGGATTGAGCAGTTCTTC. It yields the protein CSASVAGIEQFF.

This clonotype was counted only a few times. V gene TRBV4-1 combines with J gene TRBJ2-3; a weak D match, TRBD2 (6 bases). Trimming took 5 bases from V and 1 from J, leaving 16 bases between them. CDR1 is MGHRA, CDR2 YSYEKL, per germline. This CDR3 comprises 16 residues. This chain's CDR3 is CASSFLGAGGTDTQYF. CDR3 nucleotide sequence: TGCGCCAGCAGCTTCTTAGGAGCGGGCGGCACAGATACGCAGTATTTT.

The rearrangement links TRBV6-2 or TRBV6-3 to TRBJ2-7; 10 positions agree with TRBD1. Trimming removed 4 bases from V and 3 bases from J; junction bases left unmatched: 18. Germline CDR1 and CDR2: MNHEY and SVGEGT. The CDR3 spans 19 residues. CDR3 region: CASSFSGTGAKAEYYEQYF. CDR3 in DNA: TGTGCCAGCAGTTTCTCCGGGACAGGGGCCAAAGCGGAGTACTACGAGCAGTACTTC.

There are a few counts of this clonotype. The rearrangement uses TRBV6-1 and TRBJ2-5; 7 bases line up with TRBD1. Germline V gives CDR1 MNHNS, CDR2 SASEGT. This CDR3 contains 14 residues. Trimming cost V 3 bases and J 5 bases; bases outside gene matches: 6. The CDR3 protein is CASSETGLMETQYF. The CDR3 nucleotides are TGTGCCAGCAGTGAGACAGGGCTCATGGAGACCCAGTACTTC.

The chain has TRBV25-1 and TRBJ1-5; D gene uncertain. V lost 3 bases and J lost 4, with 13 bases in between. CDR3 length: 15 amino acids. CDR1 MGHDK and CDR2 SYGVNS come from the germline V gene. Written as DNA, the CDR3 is TGTGCCAGCAGTGATCGCGTGATTCCGAATCAGCCCCAGCATTTT. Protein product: CASSDRVIPNQPQHF.

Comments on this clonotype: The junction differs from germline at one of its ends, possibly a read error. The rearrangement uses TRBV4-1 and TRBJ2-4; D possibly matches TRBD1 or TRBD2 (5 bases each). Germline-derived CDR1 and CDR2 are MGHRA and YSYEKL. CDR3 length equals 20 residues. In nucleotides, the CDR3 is TGCGCCAACAGCCCGAGTCGAGTCCTTAAAGAGGGGCTAGCCAAAAACATTCAGTACTTC. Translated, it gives CANSPSRVLKEGLAKNIQYF.

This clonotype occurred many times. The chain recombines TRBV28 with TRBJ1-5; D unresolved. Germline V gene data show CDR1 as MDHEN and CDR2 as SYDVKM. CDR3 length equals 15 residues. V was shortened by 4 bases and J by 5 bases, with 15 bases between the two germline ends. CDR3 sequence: CASSSVDGNDQPQHF. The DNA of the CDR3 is TGTGCCAGCAGTTCCGTGGACGGGAACGATCAGCCCCAGCATTTT.

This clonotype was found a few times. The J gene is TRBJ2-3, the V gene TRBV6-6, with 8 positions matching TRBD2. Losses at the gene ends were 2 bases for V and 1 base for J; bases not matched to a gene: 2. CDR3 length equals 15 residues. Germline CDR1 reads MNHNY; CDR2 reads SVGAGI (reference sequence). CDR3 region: CASSYVRGGTDTQYF. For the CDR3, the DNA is TGTGCCAGCAGTTACGTGCGGGGGGGCACAGATACGCAGTATTTT.